This T cell receptor (beta chain) originates from a study of cytomegalovirus exposure and HLA in healthy donors. Study findings and constraints: High specificity and sensitivity for cytomegalovirus status were reported for the classifier.

The germline gives CDR1 SGHRS, CDR2 YFSETQ. This CDR3 is 15 amino acids long. V shed 1 base and J shed 6 bases, with 17 bases lying between them. PCR employed 60 Vbeta and 13 Jbeta primers. Produced via immunoSEQ multiplex PCR; TCRdb's table is partial and in-frame only. The table counts 60,000 to 80,000 clones; about 0.76% lies in the top ten. With respect to this clone: As yet, its antigen is unknown.

What was sequenced was PBMCs. V gene TRBV5-1 combines with J gene TRBJ2-7; D is perhaps TRBD1 (5 bases). The TCR comes from a boy aged 5-17 years in good health and CMV-seronegative. CDR3 residues: CASSLSGAGFGEQYF. The CDR3 bases are TGCGCCAGCAGCTTGTCTGGGGCCGGCTTTGGCGAGCAGTACTTC. The full variable domain, rest sourced from reference TRBV5-1 and TRBJ2-7, is KAGVTQTPRYLIKTRGQQVTLSCSPISGHRSVSWYQQTPGQGLQFLFEYFSETQRNKGNFPGRFSGRQFSNSRSEMNVSTLELGDSALYLCASSLSGAGFGEQYFGPGTRLTVT.